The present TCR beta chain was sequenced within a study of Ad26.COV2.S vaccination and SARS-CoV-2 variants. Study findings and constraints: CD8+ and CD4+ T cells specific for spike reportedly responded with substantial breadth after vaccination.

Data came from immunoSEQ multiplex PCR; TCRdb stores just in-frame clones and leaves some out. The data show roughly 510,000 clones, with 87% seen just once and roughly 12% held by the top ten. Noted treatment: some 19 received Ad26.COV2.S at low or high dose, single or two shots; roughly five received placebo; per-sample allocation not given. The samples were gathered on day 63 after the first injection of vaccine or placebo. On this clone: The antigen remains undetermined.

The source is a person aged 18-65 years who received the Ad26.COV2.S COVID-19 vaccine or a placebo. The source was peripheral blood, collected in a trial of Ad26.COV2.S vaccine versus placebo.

DNA of the CDR3: TGTGCCAGCAGTACTAGGTTTAGCTCGGCCACCGGGGAGCTGTTTTTT. It yields the protein CASSTRFSSATGELFF. The J gene is TRBJ2-2, the V gene TRBV6-2 or TRBV6-3, with D possibly TRBD2 on 5 matching bases. Trimming took 5 bases from V and 4 from J, leaving 17 bases between them. Looked up from germline, CDR1 is MNHEY and CDR2 is SVGEGT. The CDR3 contains 16 residues.